This T cell receptor beta chain was profiled in a study of T cell clonality in common variable immunodeficiency (dated by TCRdb to the mid-2010s). For sequencing, equivalent amounts of genomic DNA were input from CVID and control samples. For every sample, a 60 bp segment covering the rearranged TCRbeta CDR3 region was amplified and then sequenced. TCRbeta amplification used the immunoSEQ assay, a bias-corrected multiplex PCR with high-throughput sequencing. As for the authors' bioinformatics: Each unique nucleotide sequence was treated as a clone and annotated with V, D and J genes, copy number and frequency. Sequences were labeled productive if in frame, and non-productive if out of frame or containing stop codons. As previously described, clonality was computed from Shannon's entropy. The predicted amino acid sequences of productive clones were used to derive mean CDR3 Kyte-Doolittle hydropathy. The R hclust function was used to hierarchically cluster scaled V gene usage with Manhattan distance and complete linkage. To assess clone sharing by CDR3 amino acid sequence, 12 repertoires per group were resampled over 100 rounds. The repertoires were searched for around 75 published EBV-specific and 245 published CMV-specific TCRbeta sequences. Analysis left out a couple of CVID samples that produced under 10,000 sequences, so fewer than 55 CVID repertoires remained. TCRdb limited this immuneACCESS table to in-frame rearrangements with V and J called. A share of clones is missing; checked studies link under half to unresolved V genes, and the rest is unexplained. The D gene and trimming were derived from the DNA, and the V and J assignments and clone size from that table. The table records roughly 60,000 clones for this sample, and not one of them appears only once. 1.5% to 2% of the sample belongs to the ten largest clones.

Both CVID patients and healthy controls were predominantly of Caucasian heritage. From each donor, 5 to 8 ml of heparinized peripheral whole blood was collected. Genomic DNA from adults with common variable immune deficiency (CVID) and from healthy adult controls was the source for sequencing TCRbeta CDR3 repertoires. The control group was made up of approximately 22 healthy adult volunteers (roughly ten male and 12 female) whose ages ranged from roughly 23 to 66 years, with a mean age of 34. Diluted blood was density-centrifuged over Hypaque 1077 or Ficoll-Paque to isolate peripheral blood mononuclear cells. Genomic DNA was extracted from unsorted mononuclear cells by Qiagen column purification or by a centrifugation-based method. Taken from the germline V gene (reference sequence), the CDR1 and CDR2 loops are DFQATT and SNEGSKA. From the cysteine up to the phenylalanine, the CDR3 has a length of 11 residues. The DNA shown is the part of the CDR3 that was read: 24 bases, in frame from base 1. V was cut back by 6 bases and J by 3 bases, leaving a gap of 9 bases between them.

This clone was seen repeatedly, ten times or more. It lacks a known antigen. The read is 3 residues too short to cover the CDR3 end, so that end is filled in from the germline J gene. What the study reported, not specific to this receptor: Increased TCRbeta clonality was found in CVID subjects compared with healthy controls (t-test p = 0.018), with the increase being most characteristic of about a third of subjects. Although equal DNA input was used, an average of about 81,820 unique sequences per sample was obtained for controls, compared with some 34,000 for CVID samples. Patient heterogeneity within the CVID cohort put limits on correlating repertoire features with clinical complications. Reportedly, TCRbeta sequences from CVID had fewer deletions and N-nucleotide insertions, and highly modified clones with 13 or more V deletions were absent from CVID. Healthy controls shared more TCRbeta clones with each other than CVID subjects shared among themselves (p < 0.0001). The authors noted that sequencing repertoires of T cell subpopulations would be needed to clarify what caused the increased clonality in CVID.

This receptor was identified in a person aged 18 to 75 in good health. Material: peripheral blood mononuclear cells. The chain is made from TRBV20-1 and TRBJ2-7; TRBD1 could be the D gene, as 6 bases match. CDR3 bases read: TGCAGTGCCAGGGACAACTACGAG. Its coded protein is CSARDNYE. The complete CDR3 reads CSARDNYEQYF.